This TCR beta chain comes out of a study of T cell clones after liver transplantation. Study at large: Samples came from ITN030ST, which attempted immunosuppression withdrawal within 2 years of liver transplantation. Subjects received no induction therapy and standard immunosuppression until randomization at 12-24 months post-transplant.

Sequenced by immunoSEQ multiplex PCR; TCRdb stores in-frame clones only, minus some. The sample consists of around 60,000 clones, about two thirds of them appearing once. The clonotype originates from a human donor who received a liver transplant. The sequencing used CD4+ T cells from blood, collected before liver transplant.

The CDR3 region is CASSFSSNTEAFF. CDR3 sequence (DNA): TGTGCCAGCAGCTTCAGTTCGAACACTGAAGCTTTCTTT. The chain joins TRBV11-3 to TRBJ1-1; D gene ambiguous. V lost 3 bases and J 1 base, leaving 6 bases between the germline ends. This CDR3 is built from 13 residues. The germline V gene encodes CDR1 SGHNT and CDR2 YENEEA.